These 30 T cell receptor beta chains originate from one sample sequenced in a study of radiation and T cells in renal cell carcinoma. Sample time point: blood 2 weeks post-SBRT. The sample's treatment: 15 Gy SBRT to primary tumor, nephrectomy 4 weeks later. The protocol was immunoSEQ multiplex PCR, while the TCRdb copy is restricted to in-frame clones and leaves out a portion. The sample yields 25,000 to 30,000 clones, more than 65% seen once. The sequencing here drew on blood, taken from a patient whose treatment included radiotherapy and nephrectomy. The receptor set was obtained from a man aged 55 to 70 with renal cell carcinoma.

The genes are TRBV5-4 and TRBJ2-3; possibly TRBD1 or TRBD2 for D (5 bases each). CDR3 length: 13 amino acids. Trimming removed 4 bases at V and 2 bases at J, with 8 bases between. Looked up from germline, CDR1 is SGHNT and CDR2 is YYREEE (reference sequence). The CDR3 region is CASSTGTTDTQYF. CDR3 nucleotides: TGTGCCAGCAGCACCGGGACCACAGATACGCAGTATTTT.

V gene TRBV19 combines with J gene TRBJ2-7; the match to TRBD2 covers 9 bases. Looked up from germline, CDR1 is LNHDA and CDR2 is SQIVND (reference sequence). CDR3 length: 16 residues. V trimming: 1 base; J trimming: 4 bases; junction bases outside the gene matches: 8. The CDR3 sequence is CASSIVQREDLYEQYF. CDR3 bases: TGTGCCAGTAGTATAGTCCAGCGGGAGGATCTATACGAGCAGTACTTC.

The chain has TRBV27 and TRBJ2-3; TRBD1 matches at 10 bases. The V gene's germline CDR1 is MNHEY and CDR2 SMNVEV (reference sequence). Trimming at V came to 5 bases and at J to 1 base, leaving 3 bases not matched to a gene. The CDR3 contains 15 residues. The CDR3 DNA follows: TGTGCCAGCAGTACCGGGACAGGGGGCACAGATACGCAGTATTTT. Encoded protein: CASSTGTGGTDTQYF.

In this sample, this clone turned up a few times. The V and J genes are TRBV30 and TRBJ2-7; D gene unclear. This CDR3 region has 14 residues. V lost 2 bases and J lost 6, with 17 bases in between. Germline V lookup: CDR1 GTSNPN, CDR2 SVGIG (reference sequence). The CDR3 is CAWSRRSVRGEQYF. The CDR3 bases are TGTGCCTGGAGTAGACGGTCGGTCCGTGGCGAGCAGTACTTC.

As DNA, the CDR3 is TGTGCCAGTAGTATAACGGGGGAGGGGTCGGTCACTGAAGCTTTCTTT. This gives the protein CASSITGEGSVTEAFF. The V call is TRBV19, the J call TRBJ1-1; D possibly corresponds to TRBD1 (5 bases). Germline CDR1 and CDR2: LNHDA and SQIVND (reference sequence). The CDR3 is 16 amino acids. Trimming removed 2 bases at V and 4 bases at J, with 17 bases between.

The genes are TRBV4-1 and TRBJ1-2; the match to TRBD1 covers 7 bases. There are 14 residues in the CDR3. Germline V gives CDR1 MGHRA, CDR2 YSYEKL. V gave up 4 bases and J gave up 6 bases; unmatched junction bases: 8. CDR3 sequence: CASSLDRDAHGYTF. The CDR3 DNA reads TGCGCCAGCAGCCTCGACAGGGACGCACATGGCTACACCTTC.

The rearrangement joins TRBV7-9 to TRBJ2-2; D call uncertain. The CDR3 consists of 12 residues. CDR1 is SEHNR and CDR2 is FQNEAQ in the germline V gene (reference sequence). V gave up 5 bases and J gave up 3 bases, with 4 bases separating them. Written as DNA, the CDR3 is TGTGCCAGCAGCCCGTACACCGGGGAGCTGTTTTTT. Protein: CASSPYTGELFF.

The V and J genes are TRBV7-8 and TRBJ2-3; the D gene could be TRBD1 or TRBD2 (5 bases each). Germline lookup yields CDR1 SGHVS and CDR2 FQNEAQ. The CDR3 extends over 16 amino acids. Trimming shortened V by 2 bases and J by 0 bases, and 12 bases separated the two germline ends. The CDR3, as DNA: TGTGCCAGCAGCTTAACCCTAGGGACCAGCACAGATACGCAGTATTTT. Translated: CASSLTLGTSTDTQYF.

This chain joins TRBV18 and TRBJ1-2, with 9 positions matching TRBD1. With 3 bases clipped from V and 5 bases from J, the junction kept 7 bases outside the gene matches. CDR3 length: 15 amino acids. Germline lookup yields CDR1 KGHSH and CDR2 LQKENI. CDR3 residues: CASSPSGQGPYGYTF. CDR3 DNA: TGTGCCAGCTCACCCTCGGGACAGGGCCCATATGGCTACACCTTC.

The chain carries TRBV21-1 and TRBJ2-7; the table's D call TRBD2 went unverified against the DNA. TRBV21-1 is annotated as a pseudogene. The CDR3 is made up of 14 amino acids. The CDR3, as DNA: TGTGCCAGCATTGGGACTGACAGCTCCTACGAGCAGTACTTC. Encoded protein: CASIGTDSSYEQYF.

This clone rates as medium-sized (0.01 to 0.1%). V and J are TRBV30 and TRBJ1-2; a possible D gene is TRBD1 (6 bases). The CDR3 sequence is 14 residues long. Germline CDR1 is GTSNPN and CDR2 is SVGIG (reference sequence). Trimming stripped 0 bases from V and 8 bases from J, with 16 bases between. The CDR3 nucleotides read TGTGCCTGGAGTGTACAGGGTAGGGGAACCGGCTACACCTTC. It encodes CAWSVQGRGTGYTF. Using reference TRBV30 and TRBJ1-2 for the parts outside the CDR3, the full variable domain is SQTIHQWPATLVQPVGSPLSLECTVEGTSNPNLYWYRQAAGRGLQLLFYSVGIGQISSEVPQNLSASRPQDRQFILSSKKLLLSDSGFYLCAWSVQGRGTGYTFGSGTRLTVV.

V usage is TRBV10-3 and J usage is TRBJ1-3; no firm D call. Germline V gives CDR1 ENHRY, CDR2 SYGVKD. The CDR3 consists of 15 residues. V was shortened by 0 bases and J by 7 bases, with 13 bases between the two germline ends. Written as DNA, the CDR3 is TGTGCCATCAGTGAGTCGGGTGCAGACCGGAACACCATATATTTT. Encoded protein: CAISESGADRNTIYF.

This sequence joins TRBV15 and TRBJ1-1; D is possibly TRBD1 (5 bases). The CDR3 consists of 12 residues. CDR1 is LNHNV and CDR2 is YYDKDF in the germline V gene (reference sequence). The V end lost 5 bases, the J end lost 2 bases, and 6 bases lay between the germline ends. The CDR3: CATSDRNTEAFF. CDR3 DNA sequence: TGTGCCACCAGCGACAGAAACACTGAAGCTTTCTTT. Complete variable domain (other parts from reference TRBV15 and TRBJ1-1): DAMVIQNPRYQVTQFGKPVTLSCSQTLNHNVMYWYQQKSSQAPKLLFHYYDKDFNNEADTPDNFQSRRPNTSFCFLDIRSPGLGDTAMYLCATSDRNTEAFFGQGTRLTVV.

CDR3 in amino acids: CASSILGVTEAFF. CDR3 DNA: TGTGCCAGTAGTATTTTGGGGGTGACTGAAGCTTTCTTT. The V call is TRBV19, the J call TRBJ1-1, with D tentatively TRBD1 (5 bases). The V gene lost 3 bases and the J gene lost 5 bases, with 10 bases spanning the gap. There are 13 residues in the CDR3. The germline V gene encodes CDR1 LNHDA and CDR2 SQIVND (reference sequence).

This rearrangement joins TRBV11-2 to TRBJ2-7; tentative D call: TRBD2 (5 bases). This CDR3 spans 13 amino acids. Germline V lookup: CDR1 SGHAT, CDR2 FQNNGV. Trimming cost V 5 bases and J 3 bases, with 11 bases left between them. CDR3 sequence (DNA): TGTGCCAGCAGCCTTAGCGTAATCTACGAGCAGTACTTC. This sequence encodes CASSLSVIYEQYF.

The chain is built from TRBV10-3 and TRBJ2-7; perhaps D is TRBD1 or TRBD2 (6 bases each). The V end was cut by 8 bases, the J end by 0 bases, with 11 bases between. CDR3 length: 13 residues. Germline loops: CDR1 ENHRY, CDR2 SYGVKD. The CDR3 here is CAIGGDTSYEQYF. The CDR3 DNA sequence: TGTGCCATCGGAGGGGACACCTCCTACGAGCAGTACTTC.

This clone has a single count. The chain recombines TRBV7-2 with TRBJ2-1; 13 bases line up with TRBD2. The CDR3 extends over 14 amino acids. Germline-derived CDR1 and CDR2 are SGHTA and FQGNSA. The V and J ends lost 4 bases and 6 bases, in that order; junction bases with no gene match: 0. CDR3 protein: CASSWTSGSNEQFF. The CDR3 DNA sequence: TGTGCCAGCAGCTGGACTAGCGGGAGCAATGAGCAGTTCTTC.

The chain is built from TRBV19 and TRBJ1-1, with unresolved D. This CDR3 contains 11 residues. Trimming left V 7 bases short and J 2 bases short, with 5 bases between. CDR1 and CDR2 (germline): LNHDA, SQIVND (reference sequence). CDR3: CASTFNTEAFF. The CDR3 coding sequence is TGTGCCAGTACGTTTAACACTGAAGCTTTCTTT.

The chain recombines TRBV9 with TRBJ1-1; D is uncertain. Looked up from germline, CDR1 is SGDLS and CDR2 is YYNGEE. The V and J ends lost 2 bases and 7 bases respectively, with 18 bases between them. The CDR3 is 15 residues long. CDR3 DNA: TGTGCCAGCAGCGTCTTAGAAACACCCTGGGGTGAAGCTTTCTTT. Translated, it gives CASSVLETPWGEAFF. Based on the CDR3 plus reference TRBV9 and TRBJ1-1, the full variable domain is DSGVTQTPKHLITATGQRVTLRCSPRSGDLSVYWYQQSLDQGLQFLIQYYNGEERAKGNILERFSAQQFPDLHSELNLSSLELGDSALYFCASSVLETPWGEAFFGQGTRLTVV.

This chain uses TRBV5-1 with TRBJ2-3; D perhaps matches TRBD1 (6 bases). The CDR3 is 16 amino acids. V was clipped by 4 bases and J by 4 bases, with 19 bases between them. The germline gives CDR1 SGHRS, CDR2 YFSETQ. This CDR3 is CASSLIEFRGPDTQYF. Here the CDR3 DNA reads TGCGCCAGCAGCCTCATTGAGTTCAGGGGCCCAGATACGCAGTATTTT. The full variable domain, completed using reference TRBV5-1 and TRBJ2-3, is KAGVTQTPRYLIKTRGQQVTLSCSPISGHRSVSWYQQTPGQGLQFLFEYFSETQRNKGNFPGRFSGRQFSNSRSEMNVSTLELGDSALYLCASSLIEFRGPDTQYFGPGTRLTVL.

The CDR3 DNA reads TGTGCCAGCAGTCCCTCGGGACAGGGGAGCTACGAGCAGTACTTC. Residues: CASSPSGQGSYEQYF. V usage is TRBV6-5 and J usage is TRBJ2-7; 10 nucleotides agree with TRBD1. V lost 5 bases, J lost 3 bases, and 7 bases stayed unmatched. Germline V lookup: CDR1 MNHEY, CDR2 SVGAGI. The CDR3 runs to 15 residues.

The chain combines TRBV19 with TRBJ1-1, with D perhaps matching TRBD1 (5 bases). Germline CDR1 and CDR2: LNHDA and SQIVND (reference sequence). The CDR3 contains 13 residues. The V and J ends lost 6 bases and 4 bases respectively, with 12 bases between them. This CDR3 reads CASRRGSPTEAFF. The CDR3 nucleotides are TGTGCCAGTAGGAGGGGTAGTCCCACTGAAGCTTTCTTT.

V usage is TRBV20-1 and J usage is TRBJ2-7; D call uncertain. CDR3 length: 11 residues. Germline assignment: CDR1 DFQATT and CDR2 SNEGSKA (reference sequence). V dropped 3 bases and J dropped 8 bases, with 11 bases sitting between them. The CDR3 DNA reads TGCAGTGCTAGTTTCGCGGCGCAGCAGTACTTC. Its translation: CSASFAAQQYF.

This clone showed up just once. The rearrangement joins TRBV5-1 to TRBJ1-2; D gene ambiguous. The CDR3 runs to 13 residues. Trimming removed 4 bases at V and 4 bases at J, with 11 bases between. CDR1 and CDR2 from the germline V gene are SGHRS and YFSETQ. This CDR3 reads CASSIGSPYGYTF. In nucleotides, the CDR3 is TGCGCCAGCAGCATCGGGAGTCCCTATGGCTACACCTTC.

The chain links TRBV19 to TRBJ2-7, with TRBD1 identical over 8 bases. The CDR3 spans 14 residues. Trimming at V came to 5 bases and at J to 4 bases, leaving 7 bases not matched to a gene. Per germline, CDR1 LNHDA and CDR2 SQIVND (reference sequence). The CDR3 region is CASSAGTGWYEQYF. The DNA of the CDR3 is TGTGCCAGTAGTGCTGGGACAGGATGGTACGAGCAGTACTTC.

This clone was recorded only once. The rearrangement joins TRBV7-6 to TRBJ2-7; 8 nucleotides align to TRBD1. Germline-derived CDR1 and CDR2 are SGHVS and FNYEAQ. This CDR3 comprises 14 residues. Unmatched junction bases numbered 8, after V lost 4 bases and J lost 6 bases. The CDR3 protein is CASSSDRASIEQYF. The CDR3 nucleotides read TGTGCCAGCAGCTCGGACAGGGCAAGCATCGAGCAGTACTTC.

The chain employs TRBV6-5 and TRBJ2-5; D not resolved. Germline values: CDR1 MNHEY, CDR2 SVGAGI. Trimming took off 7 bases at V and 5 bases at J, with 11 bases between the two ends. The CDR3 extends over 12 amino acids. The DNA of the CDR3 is TGTGCCAGCACCGATCATGGTGAGACCCAGTACTTC. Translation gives CASTDHGETQYF.

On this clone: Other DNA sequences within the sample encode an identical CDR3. The CDR3 loop is CASSLTGGPYEQYF. The CDR3 nucleotides are TGCGCCAGCAGCTTGACGGGAGGTCCCTACGAGCAGTACTTC. The rearrangement uses TRBV5-1 and TRBJ2-7, with 7 positions matching TRBD2. V lost 1 base and J lost 2; bases outside the gene matches: 3. Per the germline V gene, CDR1 is SGHRS and CDR2 is YFSETQ. CDR3 length equals 14 residues.

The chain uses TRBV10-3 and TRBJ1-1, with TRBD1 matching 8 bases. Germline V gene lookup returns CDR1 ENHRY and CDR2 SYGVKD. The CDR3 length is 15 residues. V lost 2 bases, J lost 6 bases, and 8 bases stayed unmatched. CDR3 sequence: CAISERGQGIAEAFF. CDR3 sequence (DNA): TGTGCCATCAGTGAGAGAGGACAGGGTATCGCTGAAGCTTTCTTT.

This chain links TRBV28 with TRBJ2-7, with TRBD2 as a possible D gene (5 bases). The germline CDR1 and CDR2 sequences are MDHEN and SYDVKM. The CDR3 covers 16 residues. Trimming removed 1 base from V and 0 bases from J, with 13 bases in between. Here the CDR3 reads CASSLFAGRNSYEQYF. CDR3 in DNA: TGTGCCAGCAGTTTATTTGCGGGCCGCAACTCCTACGAGCAGTACTTC.